A single sample gave rise to the 2 T cell receptor beta chains below, sequenced in a study of OX40 agonist ivuxolimab in advanced cancers. Profiled with immunoSEQ multiplex PCR; TCRdb holds only in-frame clones, not every one. This sample has 70,000 to 95,000 clones, with roughly 94% found just once. Sequenced material: CD4+ or CD8+ T cells sorted from blood, taken in a trial of the OX40 agonist ivuxolimab. Every receptor here comes from an adult with an advanced solid tumor such as melanoma, head and neck, liver or kidney cancer.

The chain has TRBV19 and TRBJ2-7; D may match TRBD1 or TRBD2 (5 bases each). Germline lookup yields CDR1 LNHDA and CDR2 SQIVND (reference sequence). This CDR3 is built from 16 residues. With 1 base removed from V and 2 bases from J, the gap between germline ends came to 15 bases. The CDR3 DNA follows: TGTGCCAGTAGTATAGCGGTGGGGGATCCTCCCTACGAGCAGTACTTC. It yields the protein CASSIAVGDPPYEQYF.

The chain joins TRBV30 to TRBJ1-4; D perhaps matches TRBD1 (5 bases). V dropped 2 bases and J dropped 3 bases, with 7 bases sitting between them. The CDR3 length is 13 residues. The germline CDR1 and CDR2 sequences are GTSNPN and SVGIG (reference sequence). The CDR3 coding sequence is TGTGCCTGGAGTCAGGGCCCTAATGAAAAACTGTTTTTT. Its translation is CAWSQGPNEKLFF.